This T cell receptor (beta chain) was captured in a study of brain T cells in children with intractable seizures. Study observations and caveats: Pre-surgery blood may have been undersampled, hiding some clones.

The sequenced cases were selected for having the highest brain T cell transcript signatures. Sequenced by immunoSEQ multiplex PCR; TCRdb stores in-frame clones only, minus some. The sample records roughly 120,000 clones, 94% being singletons. Germline CDR1 and CDR2: MRHNA and SNTAGT. CDR3 size: 19 residues. The trim removed 10 bases at V and 3 bases at J, leaving 22 bases unmatched. Notes on this clone: No antigen is known for it.

The rearrangement links TRBV6-4 to TRBJ2-3; 10 positions match TRBD2. The material sequenced was peripheral blood, taken at surgery. This TCR was sampled from a boy under three years old with hemimegalencephaly and intractable seizures. DNA of the CDR3: TGTGCCACCCCGGAGGCTAGCGGGAGAAAGGGTGAAGTGACAGATACGCAGTATTTT. It encodes CATPEASGRKGEVTDTQYF.